The rows below give T cell receptor beta chains drawn from one sample of a study of immune evolution from preneoplasia to lung adenocarcinoma. Clones were read by immunoSEQ multiplex PCR, and TCRdb kept only the in-frame ones, dropping some. The table includes about 12,000 clones, 85% detected once. What was sequenced was FFPE tissue from an adenomatous hyperplasia lung lesion. The receptor set was obtained from a person over 45 with lung adenocarcinoma. Both conserved end residues are trimmed from each CDR3. Size is omitted from some rows. Given values are once, few, many or a class for expanded clones.

V gene	clone size	J gene	CDR3 protein
TRBV7-2	NA	TRBJ1-2	ASSPGQAYYGYT
TRBV27	NA	TRBJ2-1	ASSLWTSPRNEQF
TRBV19	NA	TRBJ1-2	ASLGVKRNYGYT
TRBV28	few	TRBJ1-2	ASSFPEGYGYT
TRBV4-1	few	TRBJ2-1	ASSGTSGYNEQF
TRBV6-5	NA	TRBJ1-2	ASLAEARASYGYT
TRBV12-5	NA	TRBJ1-1	ASGLGQAAEAF
TRBV10-3	NA	TRBJ1-3	AISGTANGAGNTIY
TRBV7-6	few	TRBJ2-3	ASSLEGTSGRADTQY
TRBV19	once	TRBJ1-1	ASSPGSLNTEAF
TRBV15	NA	TRBJ2-5	ATSGSTQGGETQY
TRBV5-5	NA	TRBJ2-1	ASSFMTEGTEQF
TRBV5-5	NA	TRBJ2-7	ASSFQAGTNYEQY
TRBV28	NA	TRBJ1-2	ASSLSPSYGYT
TRBV11-1	few	TRBJ2-7	ASSQRRGYEQY
TRBV28	NA	TRBJ1-2	ASVPSRANYGYT
TRBV5-8	NA	TRBJ1-3	ASSLGHLSGNTIY
TRBV6-6	NA	TRBJ2-2	ASSYNSGAGLGELF
TRBV28	NA	TRBJ2-7	ASSLNRVEQY
TRBV11-3	NA	TRBJ2-7	ASSSGTGSVDEQY
TRBV6-5	once	TRBJ2-7	ASSYGESGKREQY
TRBV4-1	NA	TRBJ1-1	ASSQDIETGVPEAF
TRBV19	NA	TRBJ2-7	ASSIQGALYSYEQY
TRBV28	NA	TRBJ1-2	ASSVAGTGDDYGYT
TRBV5-1	NA	TRBJ1-1	ASSLGLGLTMNTEAF
TRBV15	NA	TRBJ2-1	ATSEGRLAGSYNEQF
TRBV5-4	NA	TRBJ2-2	ASSLFTGRDTGELF
TRBV9	NA	TRBJ1-1	ASSGSGGRNTEAF
TRBV7-8	once	TRBJ1-2	ASSSQFTGETLSGYT
TRBV4-2	few	TRBJ1-1	ASSQVLRGTEAF
TRBV7-9	NA	TRBJ2-4	ASSGGTGDNRVKNIQY
TRBV7-3	NA	TRBJ2-7	ASSLTRESEQY
TRBV6-5	NA	TRBJ1-4	ASRGQGREKLF
TRBV11-3	few	TRBJ2-7	ASSLRTGSSYEQY
TRBV27	NA	TRBJ1-2	ASRQSSPTGGAYGYT
TRBV19	NA	TRBJ1-4	ASSIIGAANEKLF
TRBV19	NA	TRBJ1-1	ASIRYGGNTEAF
TRBV5-6	NA	TRBJ2-4	ASSSDSGGSNIQY
TRBV9	NA	TRBJ2-3	ASSAWGGVLTDTQY
TRBV7-2	NA	TRBJ2-7	ASSLGSMGLANEQY
TRBV5-1	NA	TRBJ2-2	ASSFLGGDGELF
TRBV27	NA	TRBJ1-2	ASSLTGMFNYGYT
TRBV13	once	TRBJ1-1	ASSKDRTTEAF
TRBV7-2	NA	TRBJ2-5	ASSNQETQY
TRBV5-5	NA	TRBJ2-3	ASSFKQDTQY
TRBV5-1	NA	TRBJ2-1	ASSLEASGRAVNEQF
TRBV7-6	NA	TRBJ2-5	ASSPQGAVGETQY
TRBV11-3	NA	TRBJ2-7	ASRRESYEQY
TRBV7-3	NA	TRBJ1-5	ASSSRVYQPQH
TRBV4-1	NA	TRBJ2-3	ASSGSPRMSTDTQY